This T cell receptor (beta chain) originates from a study of T cell responses to AZD1222 COVID-19 vaccine. Findings and caveats of the study: Of the AZD1222 recipients, only 5 or 6 were seropositive at baseline.

About this clone itself: The antigen is not known.

Clones were sequenced by immunoSEQ multiplex PCR, and TCRdb holds only the in-frame ones, with some missing. Altogether about 170,000 clones are present, 90% being singletons, with the ten largest covering approximately 3%. The germline gives CDR1 SGDLS, CDR2 YYNGEE. The CDR3 covers 15 residues. V lost 0 bases, J lost 7 bases, and 14 bases lay in between. The chain links TRBV9 to TRBJ2-1; D possibly corresponds to TRBD2 (5 bases). This receptor was obtained from an adult in good health. The source was peripheral blood, collected on day 0 of AZD1222 vaccination. DNA for the CDR3: TGTGCCAGCAGCGTAGATGTGGGATCGGGAAATGAGCAGTTCTTC. This codes for CASSVDVGSGNEQFF.